Sequencing of this T cell receptor (beta chain) was carried out in a study of blood T cell repertoires in COVID-19. The germline gives CDR1 LGHNT, CDR2 FRNRAP. This CDR3 has 15 residues. Trimming removed 1 base from V and 6 bases from J; junction bases left unmatched: 4. Profiled with immunoSEQ multiplex PCR; TCRdb holds only in-frame clones, not every one. The sample has around 150,000 clones, 65% to 85% seen once. This TCR derives from a man aged 40-49 years who had recovered from COVID-19. The sequencing sample was made of PBMCs or T cells enriched from blood (not recorded which). This chain joins TRBV12-5 and TRBJ2-1; TRBD1 agrees at 9 bases. Here the CDR3 DNA reads TGTGCTAGTGGTTTGGCAGGGACAGGGCTCAATGAGCAGTTCTTC. It encodes CASGLAGTGLNEQFF.